The next 8 T cell receptor beta chains were all read from a single sample in a study of cytomegalovirus exposure and HLA in healthy donors. A multiplex PCR was run with 60 Vbeta primers and 13 Jbeta primers. This table comes from immunoSEQ multiplex PCR, and its TCRdb copy is limited to in-frame clones, with some not included. The sample records 150,000 to 200,000 clones, roughly three quarters being singletons. Sequencing was performed on PBMCs. The receptors originated from a woman in her fifties or sixties in good health and CMV-seronegative.

V and J are TRBV29-1 and TRBJ2-7, with no clear D. This CDR3 comprises 11 residues. The V gene's germline CDR1 is SQVTM and CDR2 ANQGSEA. Trimming removed 5 bases at V and 3 bases at J, with 8 bases between. The CDR3, as DNA: TGCAGCGTTTCCAAAAACTACGAGCAGTACTTC. Protein sequence: CSVSKNYEQYF.

The chain combines TRBV5-1 with TRBJ2-3, with 12 positions matching TRBD2. Germline CDR1 and CDR2: SGHRS and YFSETQ. The CDR3 consists of 14 residues. V trimming: 7 bases; J trimming: 5 bases; junction bases outside the gene matches: 5. The DNA for the CDR3 is TGCGCCAGCCAGACTAGCGGGAGAGGAGATACGCAGTATTTT. It encodes CASQTSGRGDTQYF. The variable domain in full, with the rest retrieved from reference TRBV5-1 and TRBJ2-3, is KAGVTQTPRYLIKTRGQQVTLSCSPISGHRSVSWYQQTPGQGLQFLFEYFSETQRNKGNFPGRFSGRQFSNSRSEMNVSTLELGDSALYLCASQTSGRGDTQYFGPGTRLTVL.

This chain joins TRBV5-1 and TRBJ2-1; TRBD2 matches 10 bases. CDR3 size: 17 residues. The junction had 10 bases not matched to a gene; V was cut back by 0 bases and J by 7 bases. The germline gives CDR1 SGHRS, CDR2 YFSETQ. In DNA, the CDR3 is TGCGCCAGCAGCTTGGGGGGGACTAGCGCCAAAGGAAATGAGCAGTTCTTC. Translating it yields CASSLGGTSAKGNEQFF.

A single count supports this clone. The chain couples TRBV7-8 to TRBJ1-5, with 10 bases aligning to TRBD1. Germline loops: CDR1 SGHVS, CDR2 FQNEAQ. V gave up 4 bases and J gave up 0 bases; unmatched junction bases: 9. This CDR3 comprises 18 residues. Written as DNA, the CDR3 is TGTGCCAGCAGCTCGTCTCCCGGGACAGGGGTTAGCAATCAGCCCCAGCATTTT. Translation: CASSSSPGTGVSNQPQHF.

A few counts support this clone. A read error may produce the germline difference seen at one junction end. This chain links TRBV7-7 with TRBJ2-2; TRBD2 matches 8 bases. From germline, CDR1 is SSHAT and CDR2 FNYEAQ (reference sequence). This CDR3 is built from 16 residues. This CDR3 is CASSLVGRANTGELFF. CDR3 nucleotide sequence: TGTGCTAGCAGCTTAGTCGGGAGGGCGAACACCGGGGAGCTGTTTTTT. Using reference TRBV7-7 and TRBJ2-2 for the parts outside the CDR3, the full variable domain is GAGVSQSPRYKVTKRGQDVTLRCDPISSHATLYWYQQALGQGPEFLTYFNYEAQPDKSGLPSDRFSAERPEGSISTLTIQRTEQRDSAMYRCASSLVGRANTGELFFGEGSRLTVL.

This chain uses TRBV28 with TRBJ2-4, with 7 bases identical to TRBD1. V dropped 8 bases and J dropped 1; count of bases not matched to a gene: 8. This CDR3 is 15 amino acids long. The germline CDR1 and CDR2 sequences are MDHEN and SYDVKM. In nucleotides, the CDR3 is TGTGCCAGCGAAGACAGGGCGCGGGCCAAAAACATTCAGTACTTC. This gives the protein CASEDRARAKNIQYF.

The J gene is TRBJ2-1, the V gene TRBV11-2; 7 bases align to TRBD2. The ends lost 4 bases at V and 6 bases at J; junction bases unmatched: 9. The CDR3 has 15 amino acids. Looked up from germline, CDR1 is SGHAT and CDR2 is FQNNGV. The CDR3 region is CASSSGLGFSNEQFF. In nucleotides, the CDR3 is TGTGCCAGCAGCTCCGGACTAGGGTTTTCCAATGAGCAGTTCTTC.

The chain has TRBV2 and TRBJ1-4; no clear D gene. The CDR3 sequence is 14 residues long. Per germline, CDR1 SNHLY and CDR2 FYNNEI. V was pared by 6 bases and J by 0 bases, with 8 bases between. The CDR3 sequence: CASSRGPTNEKLFF. CDR3 DNA sequence: TGTGCCAGCAGCCGGGGTCCAACTAATGAAAAACTGTTTTTT.